This T cell receptor (beta chain) was sequenced for a study of blood T cell repertoires in COVID-19. Study-level background: Sites across the United States, Italy and Spain contributed samples from acute and convalescent COVID-19. In each case, the material was cDNA or gDNA derived from T cells, B-cell-depleted T cells, or PBMCs.

Individuals drawn from around 25 US areas were roughly 18 to 95 years old. This CDR3 is built from 16 residues. In germline, CDR1 is LGHDT, CDR2 YNNKEL (reference sequence). V was clipped by 0 bases and J by 5 bases; unmatched bases: 7. TCRdb's table, derived via immunoSEQ multiplex PCR, lists solely in-frame clones and lacks some. The sample lists about 320,000 clones; roughly 90% were seen once. What was sequenced was PBMCs or T cells enriched from blood (not recorded which). The clonotype originates from a woman between 25 and 40 years old who had been exposed to COVID-19. The gene calls are TRBV3-1 (or the pseudogene TRBV3-2) and TRBJ2-7; 10 bases align to TRBD2. This chain's CDR3 is CASSQERLAGSHEQYF. The CDR3 coding sequence is TGTGCCAGCAGCCAAGAGAGACTAGCGGGTTCCCACGAGCAGTACTTC.